Presented here are 28 T cell receptor beta chains from one specimen sequenced in a study of cytomegalovirus exposure and HLA in healthy donors. The primer mix had 60 Vbeta and 13 Jbeta primers. Method: immunoSEQ multiplex PCR; TCRdb's copy keeps in-frame clones and lacks some. The table has about 130,000 clones, 79% seen once; the top ten hold 0.85% to 1.4%. The sample taken for sequencing was PBMCs. The receptors originated from a male donor in good health and CMV-seronegative.

The genes are TRBV5-6 and TRBJ1-2; D not certain. V shed 4 bases and J shed 4 bases, with 8 bases lying between them. The CDR3 consists of 12 residues. CDR1 and CDR2 (germline): SGHDT, YYEEEE. This chain's CDR3 is CASSLGAYGYTF. For the CDR3, the DNA is TGTGCCAGCAGCCTCGGTGCCTATGGCTACACCTTC.

This clone was detected only once. Other DNA sequences in the sample encode the same CDR3. The chain is built from TRBV7-8 and TRBJ2-7, with 7 nucleotides matching TRBD1. With 4 bases clipped from V and 7 bases from J, the junction kept 1 base outside the gene matches. Germline V gene sequence: CDR1 SGHVS, CDR2 FQNEAQ. The CDR3 extends over 11 amino acids. The CDR3 DNA sequence: TGTGCCAGCAGCTCCAGGGGGGAGCAGTACTTC. Amino acids: CASSSRGEQYF.

V is TRBV5-4 and J is TRBJ2-5; tentatively, D is TRBD1 (5 bases). Germline values: CDR1 SGHNT, CDR2 YYREEE (reference sequence). V shed 4 bases and J shed 5 bases, with 15 bases lying between them. This CDR3 contains 14 residues. In nucleotides, the CDR3 is TGTGCCAGCAGCCGCGCCAGGGATGGGGAGACCCAGTACTTC. Translation: CASSRARDGETQYF.

The chain has TRBV9 and TRBJ1-5; the D is unclear. Trimming took 4 bases from V and 0 from J, leaving 5 bases between them. The CDR3 is made up of 13 amino acids. Germline values: CDR1 SGDLS, CDR2 YYNGEE. CDR3 residues: CASSTDSNQPQHF. Here the CDR3 DNA reads TGTGCCAGCAGCACAGATAGCAATCAGCCCCAGCATTTT.

The chain combines TRBV6-5 with TRBJ2-5; 7 bases are a match to TRBD2. In germline, CDR1 is MNHEY, CDR2 SVGAGI. J gave up 4 bases and V 5 bases, and 7 bases lay outside the gene matches. This CDR3 contains 14 residues. CDR3: CASSLGRGGETQYF. The CDR3 DNA follows: TGTGCCAGCAGTCTAGGGAGGGGTGGAGAGACCCAGTACTTC.

The V gene is TRBV6-5, the J gene TRBJ2-3; 9 bases match TRBD1. V was clipped by 11 bases and J by 4 bases; unmatched bases: 10. CDR1 is MNHEY, CDR2 SVGAGI, per germline. This CDR3 is 14 amino acids long. CDR3 loop: CACGQGRGADTQYF. DNA for the CDR3: TGTGCCTGCGGACAGGGGAGGGGTGCAGATACGCAGTATTTT.

The rearrangement joins TRBV21-1 to TRBJ1-1. TRBV21-1 is annotated as a pseudogene. CDR3 length: 13 residues. For the CDR3, the DNA is TGTGCCAGCAGCAATGAAAGGAGCGGGAGAGCTTTCTTT. Translation gives CASSNERSGRAFF.

This chain joins TRBV19 and TRBJ2-3; 9 bases line up with TRBD2. The V gene's germline CDR1 is LNHDA and CDR2 SQIVND (reference sequence). The junction had 5 bases not matched to a gene; V was cut back by 2 bases and J by 2 bases. This CDR3 spans 16 amino acids. The chain's CDR3 is CASSISGGGVTDTQYF. DNA of the CDR3: TGTGCCAGTAGTATAAGTGGCGGGGGGGTCACAGATACGCAGTATTTT.

The chain employs TRBV15 and TRBJ2-5; perhaps TRBD2 as D (5 bases). V shed 3 bases and J shed 3 bases, with 8 bases lying between them. This CDR3 has 13 residues. Germline V gene sequence: CDR1 LNHNV, CDR2 YYDKDF (reference sequence). The CDR3 DNA sequence: TGTGCCACCAGCAGCGGACTTGAAGAGACCCAGTACTTC. It specifies CATSSGLEETQYF.

The V and J genes are TRBV27 and TRBJ1-5; maybe TRBD1 (5 bases). CDR1 is MNHEY, CDR2 SMNVEV, per germline (reference sequence). The length of the CDR3 is 14 residues. V lost 6 bases to trimming and J lost 7 bases, with 16 bases between them. The CDR3 spells CASSSGRGGQPQHF. The CDR3 coding sequence is TGTGCCAGCAGCTCTGGGCGGGGCGGGCAGCCCCAGCATTTT.

This clone was seen a handful of times. This specimen includes other DNA sequences encoding the same CDR3. This chain joins TRBV18 and TRBJ1-5; TRBD1 matches 9 bases. The germline V gene encodes CDR1 KGHSH and CDR2 LQKENI. The CDR3 is 14 amino acids. Losses at the gene ends were 3 bases for V and 5 bases for J; bases not matched to a gene: 2. The CDR3 here is CASSPGQGDQPQHF. CDR3 in DNA: TGTGCCAGCTCACCGGGACAGGGAGATCAGCCCCAGCATTTT.

The rearrangement uses TRBV5-1 and TRBJ2-1, with D unclear. The CDR3 runs to 12 residues. Per the germline V gene, CDR1 is SGHRS and CDR2 is YFSETQ. V was pared by 5 bases and J by 10 bases, with 13 bases between. CDR3 nucleotides: TGCGCCAGCAGGCACCCTCCCGGGGAGCAGTTCTTC. Protein product: CASRHPPGEQFF.

The CDR3 spells CASSLSGNQPQHF. CDR3 DNA sequence: TGTGCCAGCAGCTTATCGGGCAATCAGCCCCAGCATTTT. V is TRBV7-3 and J is TRBJ1-5; the D is unclear. The CDR3 totals 13 residues. V was trimmed by 2 bases and J by 2 bases, leaving 4 bases between them. The germline V gene has CDR1 SGHTA and CDR2 FQGTGA.

CDR3 loop: CAISLALAATGELFF. The CDR3 DNA reads TGTGCCATCAGCTTAGCACTAGCGGCCACCGGGGAGCTGTTTTTT. The chain employs TRBV10-3 and TRBJ2-2; 8 bases map to TRBD2. The CDR3 extends over 15 amino acids. V was pared by 6 bases and J by 4 bases, with 7 bases of the junction left unmatched. The germline gives CDR1 ENHRY, CDR2 SYGVKD.

The J gene is TRBJ2-7, the V gene TRBV6-5; no definite D call. There are 11 residues in the CDR3. The V end lost 7 bases, the J end lost 4 bases, and 8 bases lay between the germline ends. Germline V lookup: CDR1 MNHEY, CDR2 SVGAGI. This CDR3 reads CASMQTYEQYF. The CDR3, as DNA: TGTGCCAGCATGCAAACATACGAGCAGTACTTC.

CDR3 in DNA: TGTGCCAGTAGTATTAGTAGGCAGGGAAATCAGCCCCAGCATTTT. It codes for CASSISRQGNQPQHF. V and J are TRBV19 and TRBJ1-5; a weak D match, TRBD1 (5 bases). V was trimmed by 3 bases and J by 4 bases, leaving 13 bases between them. CDR3 length: 15 amino acids. Germline values: CDR1 LNHDA, CDR2 SQIVND (reference sequence).

V usage is TRBV25-1 and J usage is TRBJ2-5; weak D call: TRBD2 (7 bases). The germline V gene encodes CDR1 MGHDK and CDR2 SYGVNS. CDR3 length equals 17 residues. V gave up 3 bases and J gave up 4 bases, with 21 bases separating them. The CDR3 coding sequence is TGTGCCAGCAGTGACCCGAGAGTAGGGGGGAGGGCAGAGACCCAGTACTTC. This sequence encodes CASSDPRVGGRAETQYF.

The CDR3 DNA is TGTGCCAGCAGCTCCGGGACAATTAATTCACCCCTCCACTTT. It encodes CASSSGTINSPLHF. V gene TRBV5-4 combines with J gene TRBJ1-6; TRBD1 is a possible D gene (6 bases). Trimming removed 3 bases from V and 6 bases from J, with 10 bases in between. Germline CDR1 SGHNT, CDR2 YYREEE (reference sequence). CDR3 length: 14 amino acids.

This sequence joins TRBV6-5 and TRBJ1-2; 8 bases match TRBD1. V was clipped by 4 bases and J by 1 base; unmatched bases: 5. CDR1 is MNHEY and CDR2 is SVGAGI in the germline V gene. The CDR3 loop spans 15 amino acids. The CDR3 sequence: CASSLTGGDNYGYTF. In nucleotides, the CDR3 is TGTGCCAGCAGTTTAACAGGGGGGGATAACTATGGCTACACCTTC.

This clone was found a few times. This rearrangement joins TRBV6-6 to TRBJ1-4; 7 nucleotides match TRBD1. The CDR3 is made up of 16 amino acids. Germline CDR1 reads MNHNY; CDR2 reads SVGAGI (reference sequence). With 1 base clipped from V and 6 bases from J, the junction kept 8 bases outside the gene matches. The CDR3 region is CASSYFRGGADEKLFF. Written as DNA, the CDR3 is TGTGCCAGCAGTTACTTTAGAGGGGGCGCGGATGAAAAACTGTTTTTT.

The sample holds a few counts of this clone. V and J are TRBV21-1 and TRBJ1-1; the D call in the table, TRBD1, was not verified against the DNA. TRBV21-1 has pseudogene status. This CDR3 has 16 amino acids. The CDR3 sequence is CASSTHRGPMNTEAFF. The CDR3 region has the DNA TGTGCCAGCAGCACCCACAGGGGGCCCATGAACACTGAAGCTTTCTTT.

The chain combines TRBV6-5 with TRBJ2-1; 9 bases align to TRBD1. Trimming at V came to 2 bases and at J to 4 bases, leaving 6 bases not matched to a gene. The CDR3 spans 16 residues. Germline V gene data show CDR1 as MNHEY and CDR2 as SVGAGI. CDR3 in DNA: TGTGCCAGCAGTTACCCGGGACAGGGACTTTACAATGAGCAGTTCTTC. It codes for CASSYPGQGLYNEQFF.

The V and J genes are TRBV4-2 and TRBJ2-5; tentative D call: TRBD1 (6 bases). There are 15 residues in the CDR3. Trimming cost V 0 bases and J 5 bases, with 13 bases left between them. Germline-derived CDR1 and CDR2 are LGHNA and YNFKEQ. The CDR3 here is CASSQDSGQRETQYF. The DNA for the CDR3 is TGTGCCAGCAGCCAAGACTCTGGACAGAGGGAGACCCAGTACTTC.

The rearrangement links TRBV27 to TRBJ1-3, with TRBD1 as a possible D gene (6 bases). V shed 5 bases and J shed 0 bases, with 11 bases lying between them. Germline CDR1 and CDR2: MNHEY and SMNVEV (reference sequence). This CDR3 has 15 amino acids. The CDR3 sequence: CASSPGQYSGNTIYF. DNA of the CDR3: TGTGCCAGCAGTCCCGGACAGTACTCTGGAAACACCATATATTTT.

The rearrangement joins TRBV30 to TRBJ2-2, with TRBD1 identical over 10 bases. CDR1 GTSNPN and CDR2 SVGIG come from the germline V gene (reference sequence). The CDR3 extends over 14 amino acids. V was pared by 5 bases and J by 4 bases, with 4 bases of the junction left unmatched. CDR3 residues: CAWGTGVPTGELFF. The CDR3 coding sequence is TGTGCCTGGGGGACAGGGGTCCCCACCGGGGAGCTGTTTTTT.

Details on this clone: Being one base from a much bigger clone, this may be a read error. The chain couples TRBV7-6 to TRBJ2-7, with a possible D match to TRBD2 (5 bases). Trimming stripped 2 bases from V and 4 bases from J, with 6 bases between. Germline values: CDR1 SGHVS, CDR2 FNYEAQ. CDR3 length: 12 amino acids. The CDR3 protein is CASSLSGYEQYF. CDR3 DNA sequence: TGTGCCAGCAGCTTAAGCGGTTACGAGCAGTACTTC.

This rearrangement joins TRBV7-2 to TRBJ2-1; 10 nucleotides line up with TRBD1. V lost 1 base to trimming and J lost 8 bases; unmatched junction nucleotides: 5. The CDR3 sequence is 15 residues long. Germline CDR1 and CDR2: SGHTA and FQGNSA. The CDR3 sequence is CASSLGTGGIDEQFF. In nucleotides, the CDR3 is TGTGCCAGCAGCTTAGGGACAGGGGGAATCGATGAGCAGTTCTTC.

V is TRBV15 and J is TRBJ2-5; D gene uncertain. Trimming stripped 5 bases from V and 1 base from J, with 8 bases between. CDR1 and CDR2 (germline): LNHNV, YYDKDF (reference sequence). The CDR3 spans 13 residues. The CDR3 DNA sequence: TGTGCCACCAGCCCCAGGCTCCAAGAGACCCAGTACTTC. The encoded protein is CATSPRLQETQYF.